The source of this TCR beta chain is a study of CD8+ T cells in alopecia areata. Study results and limitations: Scalp clonality decreased significantly with tofacitinib, and so did expanded CD8+ clones among the top 100. Many expanded lesional clones remained in scalp and blood on tofacitinib. Unlike in mice, where it was clearer, TCR sharing across patients was less clear, possibly HLA-related.

Treatment described: oral pan-JAK inhibitor, 5-10 mg twice daily. On this clone itself: Its antigen is unidentified.

cDNA reverse transcribed from extracted RNA served as the sequencing template. Method: immunoSEQ multiplex PCR; TCRdb's copy keeps in-frame clones and lacks some. The repertoire holds about 210,000 clones, with 64% as singletons. The sequencing used CD4+ T cells sorted from blood, collected at week 4, from a patient treated with tofacitinib. This TCR was recovered from a human donor with alopecia areata.

CDR3 protein: CASSLSLASGRYDSPLHF. CDR3 DNA sequence: TGTGCCAGCAGTTTATCTCTGGCATCCGGACGGTACGATTCACCCCTCCACTTT. This chain joins TRBV28 and TRBJ1-6, with D hard to call. The V gene lost 1 base and the J gene lost 8 bases, with 21 bases spanning the gap. CDR3 size: 18 residues. The germline CDR1 and CDR2 sequences are MDHEN and SYDVKM.